What follows are 19 T cell receptor beta chains derived from one specimen sequenced in a study of cytomegalovirus exposure and HLA in healthy donors. Vbeta (60) and Jbeta (13) primers were used in the PCR. The repertoire was sequenced with immunoSEQ multiplex PCR; TCRdb's copy has only in-frame clones and lacks some. This sample yields over 120,000 clones, of which about 75% are seen a single time; around 7% belongs to the top ten. Input material: PBMCs. The receptors were sampled from a man under 40 in good health and CMV-seronegative.

The gene calls are TRBV9 and TRBJ2-3; 8 bases align to TRBD2. V shed 3 bases and J 5 bases; nucleotides not matched to a gene: 11. Germline V CDR1 and CDR2: SGDLS, YYNGEE. This CDR3 spans 16 amino acids. As DNA, the CDR3 is TGTGCCAGCAGCGCCCTCGGGGGGGCTGGGGGAGATACGCAGTATTTT. Protein product: CASSALGGAGGDTQYF.

About this clone itself: This sample includes further DNA sequences coding for the same CDR3. In DNA form, the CDR3 reads TGCGCCAGCAGCTTGAGCGGGGGGGGAACAGATACGCAGTATTTT. Its protein is CASSLSGGGTDTQYF. V is TRBV5-1 and J is TRBJ2-3; 10 nucleotides align to TRBD2. The ends lost 1 base at V and 3 bases at J; junction bases unmatched: 2. Germline V gene sequence: CDR1 SGHRS, CDR2 YFSETQ. CDR3 length: 15 amino acids.

The J gene is TRBJ1-2, the V gene TRBV29-1; the match to TRBD1 covers 7 bases. Germline trimming cut 6 bases from V and 4 bases from J; bases unmatched to any gene: 2. The CDR3 contains 11 residues. Germline CDR1 and CDR2: SQVTM and ANQGSEA. In DNA form, the CDR3 reads TGCAGCGTCCGGGACAGCTATGGCTACACCTTC. Amino acids: CSVRDSYGYTF. Full variable domain (remainder filled in from reference TRBV29-1 and TRBJ1-2): SAVISQKPSRDICQRGTSLTIQCQVDSQVTMMFWYRQQPGQSLTLIATANQGSEATYESGFVIDKFPISRPNLTFSTLTVSNMSPEDSSIYLCSVRDSYGYTFGSGTRLTVV.

The rearrangement joins TRBV10-1 to TRBJ2-5; D may be TRBD1 (5 bases). The J call is uncertain, as TRBJ2-7 better fits the DNA end. Germline CDR1 WNHNN, CDR2 SYGVQD (reference sequence). The CDR3 runs to 14 residues. The DNA of the CDR3 is TGCGCCAGCAGTGAGATTGGCAGGGCCTACGAGCAGTACTTC. Residues: CASSEIGRAYEQYF.

The chain couples TRBV30 to TRBJ2-2, with 12 nucleotides matching TRBD2. This CDR3 region has 15 residues. Per the germline V gene, CDR1 is GTSNPN and CDR2 is SVGIG (reference sequence). V lost 5 bases to trimming and J lost 7 bases; unmatched junction nucleotides: 8. The CDR3 bases are TGTGCCTGGTCCGGGACTAGCGGGTCTTTCGGGGAGCTGTTTTTT. Protein product: CAWSGTSGSFGELFF.

J is TRBJ2-2 and V is TRBV18; the D is unclear. Germline CDR1 and CDR2: KGHSH and LQKENI. The CDR3 is 15 residues long. Trimming pared 6 bases from V and 3 bases from J, leaving 14 bases between. The CDR3 here is CASSPIYSYTGELFF. As DNA, the CDR3 is TGTGCCAGCTCGCCAATCTACAGTTACACCGGGGAGCTGTTTTTT.

This clone was seen a handful of times. The chain uses TRBV28 and TRBJ1-2; D gene ambiguous. Trimming pared 7 bases from V and 4 bases from J, leaving 16 bases between. Germline V gene data show CDR1 as MDHEN and CDR2 as SYDVKM. This CDR3 has 14 amino acids. CDR3 region: CASTLRTFTYGYTF. The CDR3 DNA follows: TGTGCCAGCACCCTTAGGACTTTTACCTATGGCTACACCTTC.

This sequence joins TRBV29-1 and TRBJ2-3; TRBD2 matches at 9 bases. Trimming took 6 bases from V and 6 from J; bases not matched to a gene: 13. Germline CDR1 reads SQVTM; CDR2 reads ANQGSEA. The CDR3 runs to 15 residues. CDR3 protein: CSVATGLADPDTQYF. CDR3 DNA: TGCAGCGTCGCGACGGGACTAGCCGACCCGGATACGCAGTATTTT.

V gene TRBV5-1 combines with J gene TRBJ2-5, with D maybe TRBD2 (5 bases). Germline CDR1 reads SGHRS; CDR2 reads YFSETQ. This CDR3 contains 14 residues. The germline V and J ends were trimmed by 0 bases and 2 bases, with 8 bases remaining between them. The CDR3 region is CASSLALAQETQYF. For the CDR3, the DNA is TGCGCCAGCAGCTTGGCCCTAGCTCAAGAGACCCAGTACTTC. Complete variable domain (other parts from reference TRBV5-1 and TRBJ2-5): KAGVTQTPRYLIKTRGQQVTLSCSPISGHRSVSWYQQTPGQGLQFLFEYFSETQRNKGNFPGRFSGRQFSNSRSEMNVSTLELGDSALYLCASSLALAQETQYFGPGTRLLVL.

The chain uses TRBV18 and TRBJ1-2; possibly TRBD1 for D (5 bases). Germline lookup yields CDR1 KGHSH and CDR2 LQKENI. Deletions cut 4 bases from V and 2 bases from J, with 8 bases between. This CDR3 region has 13 residues. CDR3: CASSLRENYGYTF. CDR3 nucleotides: TGTGCCAGCTCACTCAGGGAAAACTATGGCTACACCTTC. The whole variable domain, remainder taken from reference TRBV18 and TRBJ1-2, is NAGVMQNPRHLVRRRGQEARLRCSPMKGHSHVYWYRQLPEEGLKFMVYLQKENIIDESGMPKERFSAEFPKEGPSILRIQQVVRGDSAAYFCASSLRENYGYTFGSGTRLTVV.

This clone was observed a handful of times. The chain links TRBV18 to TRBJ2-5; unclear D gene. V lost 0 bases to trimming and J lost 5 bases, with 7 bases between them. This CDR3 is 13 amino acids long. Germline CDR1 KGHSH, CDR2 LQKENI. CDR3: CASSPPGPETQYF. CDR3 nucleotides: TGTGCCAGCTCACCACCCGGTCCCGAGACCCAGTACTTC.

The chain joins TRBV19 to TRBJ2-5, with D possibly being TRBD1 (6 bases). The J call may not be correct, given that the DNA end is closer to TRBJ2-7. The V gene's germline CDR1 is LNHDA and CDR2 SQIVND (reference sequence). CDR3 length: 13 residues. CDR3 amino acids: CASSIQGTNEQYF. CDR3 DNA: TGTGCCAGTAGTATACAGGGGACAAACGAGCAGTACTTC.

The V call is TRBV11-1, the J call TRBJ2-1; 12 bases match TRBD2. This CDR3 has 15 amino acids. Germline trimming cut 5 bases from V and 9 bases from J; bases unmatched to any gene: 8. Germline V gene data show CDR1 as SGHAT and CDR2 as FQDESV (reference sequence). This CDR3 is CASSARLAGEAEQFF. Here the CDR3 DNA reads TGTGCCAGCAGCGCCCGACTAGCGGGGGAGGCTGAGCAGTTCTTC.

V is TRBV9 and J is TRBJ2-5, with 10 bases fitting TRBD1. The CDR3 covers 16 residues. In germline, CDR1 is SGDLS, CDR2 YYNGEE. Losses at the gene ends were 6 bases for V and 5 bases for J; bases not matched to a gene: 13. CDR3 loop: CASTPTHRDRGETQYF. CDR3 sequence (DNA): TGTGCCAGCACCCCTACTCACCGGGACAGGGGTGAGACCCAGTACTTC.

This clone was recorded only once. V and J are TRBV6-1 and TRBJ1-2, with D possibly matching TRBD1 (6 bases). Trimming took off 1 base at V and 5 bases at J, with 11 bases between the two ends. CDR3 length: 14 amino acids. The germline V gene encodes CDR1 MNHNS and CDR2 SASEGT. In DNA, the CDR3 is TGTGCCAGCAGTGAAGGGGGGCGACTTTATGGCTACACCTTC. Amino acid sequence: CASSEGGRLYGYTF.

The chain links TRBV15 to TRBJ2-6; D call uncertain. Trimming shortened V by 0 bases and J by 0 bases, and 6 bases separated the two germline ends. Germline V gene lookup returns CDR1 LNHNV and CDR2 YYDKDF (reference sequence). The CDR3 consists of 16 residues. CDR3: CATSREASSGANVLTF. The CDR3 DNA reads as TGTGCCACCAGCAGAGAGGCCAGCTCTGGGGCCAACGTCCTGACTTTC. Filled out from reference TRBV15 and TRBJ2-6, the complete variable domain reads DAMVIQNPRYQVTQFGKPVTLSCSQTLNHNVMYWYQQKSSQAPKLLFHYYDKDFNNEADTPDNFQSRRPNTSFCFLDIRSPGLGDTAMYLCATSREASSGANVLTFGAGSRLTVL.

The V gene is TRBV10-2, the J gene TRBJ2-5; D gene uncertain. Trimming left V 4 bases short and J 4 bases short, with 22 bases between. CDR3 length: 17 amino acids. Germline V lookup: CDR1 WSHSY, CDR2 SAAADI. This CDR3 reads CASSGSILQVDPETQYF. As DNA, the CDR3 is TGCGCCAGCAGTGGGTCCATACTTCAGGTTGACCCAGAGACCCAGTACTTC.

The chain uses TRBV11-3 and TRBJ2-5, with 9 bases fitting TRBD2. The CDR3 is 17 residues long. In germline, CDR1 is SGHNT, CDR2 YENEEA. V dropped 5 bases and J dropped 7; count of bases not matched to a gene: 17. CDR3 nucleotide sequence: TGTGCCAGCAGCCCTGGGGGCGGGAGGGCAAGTCAGGGGACCCAGTACTTC. Its translation: CASSPGGGRASQGTQYF.

The chain joins TRBV19 to TRBJ2-1; D possibly corresponds to TRBD2 (5 bases). Germline V gene data show CDR1 as LNHDA and CDR2 as SQIVND (reference sequence). V dropped 7 bases and J dropped 5 bases, with 15 bases sitting between them. The CDR3 runs to 14 residues. The DNA of the CDR3 is TGTGCCAGTAAACTCACGGGAAAACACAATGAGCAGTTCTTC. Its translation is CASKLTGKHNEQFF. The variable domain in full, with the rest retrieved from reference TRBV19 and TRBJ2-1, is DGGITQSPKYLFRKEGQNVTLSCEQNLNHDAMYWYRQDPGQGLRLIYYSQIVNDFQKGDIAEGYSVSREKKESFPLTVTSAQKNPTAFYLCASKLTGKHNEQFFGPGTRLTVL.